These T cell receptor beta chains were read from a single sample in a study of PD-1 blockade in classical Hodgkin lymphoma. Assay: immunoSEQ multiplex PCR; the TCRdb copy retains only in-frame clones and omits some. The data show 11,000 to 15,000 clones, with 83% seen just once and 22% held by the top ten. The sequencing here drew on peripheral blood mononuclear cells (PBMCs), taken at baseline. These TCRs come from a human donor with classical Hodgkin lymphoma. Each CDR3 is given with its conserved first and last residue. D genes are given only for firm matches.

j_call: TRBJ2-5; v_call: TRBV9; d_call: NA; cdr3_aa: CASSLRGVAEEETQYF; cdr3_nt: TGTGCCAGCAGCCTCAGAGGAGTAGCGGAAGAAGAGACCCAGTACTTC
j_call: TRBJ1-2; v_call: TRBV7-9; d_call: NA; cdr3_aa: CASSLGPDSYGYTF; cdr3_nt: TGTGCCAGCAGCTTAGGTCCGGACAGCTATGGCTACACCTTC
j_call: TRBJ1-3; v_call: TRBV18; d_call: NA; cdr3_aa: CASSPRGGSRSGNTIYF; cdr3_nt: TGTGCCAGCTCACCACGGGGGGGGTCACGCTCTGGAAACACCATATATTTT
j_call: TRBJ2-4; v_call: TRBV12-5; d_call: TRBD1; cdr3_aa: CASGLGTGNIQYF; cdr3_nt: TGTGCTAGTGGTTTGGGGACAGGGAACATTCAGTACTTC
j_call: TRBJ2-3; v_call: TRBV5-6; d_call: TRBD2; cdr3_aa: CASSLKAGGRSQYF; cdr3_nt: TGTGCCAGCAGCTTAAAAGCGGGGGGGCGGTCGCAGTATTTT
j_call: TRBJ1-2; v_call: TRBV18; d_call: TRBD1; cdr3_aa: CASSPDRVNYGYTF; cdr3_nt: TGTGCCAGCTCACCCGACAGGGTTAACTATGGCTACACCTTC
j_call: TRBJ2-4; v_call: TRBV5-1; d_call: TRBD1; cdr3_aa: CASRDEQGAGAKNIQYF; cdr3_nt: TGCGCCAGCCGCGACGAACAGGGGGCAGGGGCCAAAAACATTCAGTACTTC
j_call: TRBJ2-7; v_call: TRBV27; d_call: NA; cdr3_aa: CASSLIGGGRTRSYEQYF; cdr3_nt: TGTGCCAGCAGTTTAATTGGTGGCGGCAGGACCCGTTCCTACGAGCAGTACTTC
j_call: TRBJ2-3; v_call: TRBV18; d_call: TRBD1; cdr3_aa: CASSPLPTGVTDTQYF; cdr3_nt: TGTGCCAGCTCTCCCCTTCCAACAGGGGTCACAGATACGCAGTATTTT
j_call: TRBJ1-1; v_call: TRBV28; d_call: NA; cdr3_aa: CASTPGAGGTEAFF; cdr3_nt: TGTGCCAGCACCCCGGGGGCCGGAGGCACTGAAGCTTTCTTT
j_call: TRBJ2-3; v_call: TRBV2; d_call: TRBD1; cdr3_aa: CASRDPGQGTTDTQYF; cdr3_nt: TGTGCCAGCAGGGATCCGGGACAGGGGACGACAGATACGCAGTATTTT
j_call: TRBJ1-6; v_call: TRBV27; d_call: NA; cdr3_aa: CASSLSRASSYNSPLHF; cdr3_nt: TGTGCCAGCAGTCTCTCGAGGGCAAGCTCCTATAATTCACCCCTCCACTTT
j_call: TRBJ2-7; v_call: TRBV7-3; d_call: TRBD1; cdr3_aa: CASSAGQGRDEQYF; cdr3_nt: TGTGCCAGCAGCGCCGGACAGGGTAGGGACGAGCAGTACTTC